One T cell receptor beta chain is described in this entry. As yet, its antigen is unknown. A total RNA quantity of 3500 ng went into each TCR library. Amplification of TCRalpha and TCRbeta cDNA involved two nested PCRs that ran for roughly 16 and 10 cycles. TCRdb re-called the 5' RACE reads and gives one entry per CDR3 protein, without DNA. This repertoire includes around 190,000 distinct CDR3 sequences. This entry belongs to a study of monozygotic twins with inflammatory bowel disease. Study conclusions and caveats: Distinct T cell subtypes could not be told apart.

The CDR3 contains 14 residues. Germline CDR1 is MNHNS and CDR2 is SASEGT. The chain links TRBV6-1 to TRBJ1-4. The TCR comes from a human donor with ulcerative colitis or Crohn's disease, or a healthy co-twin of an affected twin (not recorded which). Sequenced input: blood. The CDR3 region is CASKVKGRNEKLFF.